This T cell receptor (beta chain) was captured by sequencing in a study of early T cells in non-severe SARS-CoV-2 infection. As for the study in general: The sequenced material was bulk RNA from unsorted whole blood, and its chains were unpaired. Study-level results: Anti-spike CD8 specificities were favored by VDJdb matching, whose results missed private and CD4 specificities.

Unique molecular identifiers tagged individual cDNA molecules. Using its own MiXCR run on the 5' RACE reads, TCRdb lists one record per CDR3 protein. The sample includes approximately 70,000 distinct CDR3 sequences, around 11% of them seen just once. The table lists this clonotype with many counts. As yet, its antigen is unknown. The CDR3 spans 15 residues. V gave up 4 bases and J gave up 3 bases, with 12 bases separating them. Germline V gene lookup returns CDR1 MGHRA and CDR2 YSYEKL. This rearrangement joins TRBV4-1 to TRBJ2-2, with a tentative D call TRBD1 (6 bases). The sample consisted of whole blood. The clonotype originates from an adult who was a healthcare worker with PCR-confirmed SARS-CoV-2 infection or an uninfected control (not recorded which). Here the CDR3 DNA reads TGCGCCAGCAGCCGGACAGACCGGGACACCGGGGAGCTGTTTTTT. It codes for CASSRTDRDTGELFF.